Listed here are 13 T cell receptor beta chains from one sample, sequenced in a study of blood T cell repertoires in COVID-19. The repertoire was sequenced with immunoSEQ multiplex PCR; TCRdb's copy has only in-frame clones and lacks some. This repertoire shows 140,000 to 150,000 clones, around 78% found once; its top ten account for just under 2%. The sample taken for sequencing was peripheral blood. The source is a woman aged 60-75 years with acute or convalescent COVID-19.

The genes are TRBV27 and TRBJ2-1; tentatively, D is TRBD1 (5 bases). The CDR3 has 15 residues. Between the trimmed V and J ends, which lost 6 bases and 4 bases, there was a span of 16 bases. Germline values: CDR1 MNHEY, CDR2 SMNVEV (reference sequence). In DNA form, the CDR3 reads TGTGCCAGCAGCCCCATTAGAGCAGGGTACAATGAGCAGTTCTTC. Protein: CASSPIRAGYNEQFF.

The rearrangement links TRBV28 to TRBJ2-3; D is possibly TRBD2 (6 bases). Between the trimmed V and J ends, which lost 2 bases and 5 bases, there was a span of 14 bases. The CDR3 runs to 15 residues. CDR1 and CDR2 from the germline V gene are MDHEN and SYDVKM. In nucleotides, the CDR3 is TGTGCCAGCAGTTTACTGACTAGTGGGGGAGATACGCAGTATTTT. It translates to CASSLLTSGGDTQYF.

The V call is TRBV12-5, the J call TRBJ2-7, with D perhaps TRBD2 (6 bases). Germline CDR1 and CDR2: LGHNT and FRNRAP. V dropped 1 base and J dropped 7 bases, with 8 bases sitting between them. The CDR3 spans 12 residues. CDR3 protein: CASGLGRVEQYF. Here the CDR3 DNA reads TGTGCTAGTGGTTTGGGGAGGGTTGAGCAGTACTTC.

The rearrangement uses TRBV4-2 and TRBJ2-7, with 7 bases matching TRBD2. The ends lost 1 base at V and 3 bases at J; junction bases unmatched: 9. This CDR3 comprises 16 residues. The germline gives CDR1 LGHNA, CDR2 YNFKEQ. CDR3 residues: CASSQASGVGLYEQYF. For the CDR3, the DNA is TGTGCCAGCAGCCAAGCCAGCGGGGTGGGCCTCTACGAGCAGTACTTC.

The chain couples TRBV19 to TRBJ1-5; D perhaps matches TRBD1 (5 bases). The V gene lost 7 bases and the J gene lost 9 bases, with 13 bases spanning the gap. CDR1 is LNHDA and CDR2 is SQIVND in the germline V gene (reference sequence). The CDR3 totals 12 residues. The CDR3 bases are TGTGCCAGTAATCAGGGTATGGGGCCCCAGCATTTT. It translates to CASNQGMGPQHF.

V is TRBV19 and J is TRBJ2-7; 14 nucleotides line up with TRBD2. J gave up 4 bases and V 5 bases, and 4 bases lay outside the gene matches. Germline V CDR1 and CDR2: LNHDA, SQIVND (reference sequence). The length of the CDR3 is 15 residues. The CDR3 is CASSVGTSGRYEQYF. The CDR3 coding sequence is TGTGCCAGTAGTGTCGGGACTAGCGGGAGATACGAGCAGTACTTC.

The chain employs TRBV24-1 and TRBJ1-4; D call uncertain. The CDR3 loop spans 16 amino acids. Per germline, CDR1 KGHDR and CDR2 SFDVKD. With 2 bases removed from V and 0 bases from J, the gap between germline ends came to 9 bases. This chain's CDR3 is CATSDSRGPTNEKLFF. The DNA for the CDR3 is TGTGCCACCAGTGATTCTCGCGGCCCAACTAATGAAAAACTGTTTTTT.

This chain links TRBV5-5 with TRBJ2-3; TRBD2 agrees at 12 bases. V was clipped by 1 base and J by 4 bases; unmatched bases: 4. The germline V gene encodes CDR1 SGHKS and CDR2 YYEKEE (reference sequence). The CDR3 runs to 16 residues. CDR3 residues: CASSLRLAGVADTQYF. The CDR3 nucleotides are TGTGCCAGCAGCTTGCGACTAGCGGGAGTTGCAGATACGCAGTATTTT.

For this clone: This sample also contains other DNA sequences that code for the same CDR3. The chain combines TRBV5-1 with TRBJ2-6, with D possibly being TRBD2 (6 bases). V was shortened by 2 bases and J by 2 bases, with 8 bases between the two germline ends. This CDR3 is 15 amino acids long. Per the germline V gene, CDR1 is SGHRS and CDR2 is YFSETQ. The CDR3 DNA is TGCGCCAGCAGCTTTGGCGGGACTGGGGCCAACGTCCTGACTTTC. Protein sequence: CASSFGGTGANVLTF.

This clone occurred once. The chain couples TRBV12-3 or TRBV12-4 to TRBJ1-2, with D possibly matching TRBD1 (5 bases). The V and J ends lost 6 bases and 5 bases respectively, with 13 bases between them. This CDR3 has 13 residues. CDR3 sequence (DNA): TGTGCCAGCAGCCTGTGGAGGGGTTATGGCTACACCTTC. Encoded protein: CASSLWRGYGYTF.

This chain links TRBV7-8 with TRBJ1-5; 9 bases match TRBD1. The V segment lost 5 bases and the J segment 7 bases; nucleotides outside the gene matches: 3. CDR1 is SGHVS and CDR2 is FQNEAQ in the germline V gene. The length of the CDR3 is 13 residues. CDR3 sequence reads: CASSPDRGQPQHF. CDR3 DNA sequence: TGTGCCAGCAGCCCGGACAGGGGCCAGCCCCAGCATTTT. The whole variable domain, filled in from reference TRBV7-8 and TRBJ1-5, reads GAGVSQSPRYKVAKRGQDVALRCDPISGHVSLFWYQQALGQGPEFLTYFQNEAQLDKSGLPSDRFFAERPEGSVSTLKIQRTQQEDSAVYLCASSPDRGQPQHFGDGTRLSIL.

The V and J genes are TRBV5-1 and TRBJ1-1; D is possibly TRBD1 (6 bases). The CDR3 spans 14 residues. Germline values: CDR1 SGHRS, CDR2 YFSETQ. V dropped 4 bases and J dropped 4 bases, with 14 bases sitting between them. The DNA of the CDR3 is TGCGCCAGCAGCAGATACAGGGCGGTCACTGAAGCTTTCTTT. Amino acids: CASSRYRAVTEAFF.

The genes are TRBV6-5 and TRBJ2-6; D possibly corresponds to TRBD1 (6 bases). The germline V and J ends were trimmed by 5 bases and 2 bases, with 10 bases remaining between them. The CDR3 length is 15 residues. The V gene's germline CDR1 is MNHEY and CDR2 SVGAGI. CDR3 in DNA: TGTGCCAGCAGTAACAGGGACCCTGGGGCCAACGTCCTGACTTTC. It specifies CASSNRDPGANVLTF.